This T cell receptor (beta chain) was captured in a study of blood T cells in healthy people across ages. Findings of the study overall: No one knew whether donors had CMV, which possibly confounded expanded clonotype changes. Among long-lived donors, naive CD4+ cells were more numerous and diversity higher than in aged donors.

Alongside a J-beta primer mix, a sample-barcoded 5' primer served in a second PCR lasting roughly 7 to 11 cycles. TCRdb reprocessed the 5' RACE reads via MiXCR and lists one record per CDR3 protein. The sample has around 800,000 distinct CDR3 sequences, 40% to 50% seen once. About this clonotype itself: Its antigen is unidentified.

Germline lookup yields CDR1 SEHNR and CDR2 FQNEAQ (reference sequence). J was trimmed by 0 bases and V by 5 bases; bases with no gene match: 9. The CDR3 totals 17 residues. Each sample used at least 6.5 million PBMCs. The origin of this receptor is a man in his sixties in good health. The chain joins TRBV7-9 to TRBJ1-4, with 7 bases matching TRBD1. The sequencing input was blood. As DNA, the CDR3 is TGTGCCAGCAGCACCCGAATAACAGGGGCAACTAATGAAAAACTGTTTTTT. This encodes CASSTRITGATNEKLFF.